Listed below are T cell receptor beta chains from one sample, sequenced in a study of PD-1 blockade in classical Hodgkin lymphoma. Sequenced by immunoSEQ multiplex PCR; TCRdb stores in-frame clones only, minus some. The sample contains approximately 20,000 clones, approximately 87% of which appear only once. Sequencing was performed on CD4+ T cells from blood, taken before the fourth cycle of nivolumab. These receptors were taken from a human donor with classical Hodgkin lymphoma. Both conserved end residues are part of each CDR3. The order of the fields is V gene, clone size, D gene, J gene, CDR3 protein, CDR3 DNA. A D gene is named only where the DNA matches it firmly. For some rows the clone size is stated as once, few or many, or as a class when expanded; others skip it.

TRBV5-1	-	-	TRBJ2-5	CASGHQETQYF	TGCGCCAGCGGACATCAAGAGACCCAGTACTTC
TRBV27	-	TRBD1	TRBJ1-5	CASRSRQGGSNQPQHF	TGTGCCAGCAGAAGCAGACAGGGAGGAAGCAATCAGCCCCAGCATTTT
TRBV5-8	-	-	TRBJ1-1	CASSLKGSEAFF	TGTGCCAGCAGCTTGAAGGGCTCTGAAGCTTTCTTT
TRBV28	-	-	TRBJ2-7	CASSQGVGVGEQYF	TGTGCCAGCAGTCAAGGTGTGGGGGTAGGCGAGCAGTACTTC
TRBV28	-	-	TRBJ1-5	CASSPLGQPQHF	TGTGCCAGCAGTCCACTTGGACAGCCCCAGCATTTT
TRBV28	-	TRBD1	TRBJ1-1	CASSVHRGGGAEAFF	TGTGCCAGCAGTGTACACAGGGGAGGGGGTGCTGAAGCTTTCTTT
TRBV2	-	TRBD1	TRBJ2-7	CATSEDRGVVEQYF	TGTGCCACCTCCGAGGACAGGGGAGTAGTCGAGCAGTACTTC
TRBV27	once	TRBD2	TRBJ2-1	CASSFGGLASGKYNEQFF	TGTGCCAGCAGTTTCGGCGGACTAGCGAGCGGGAAATACAATGAGCAGTTCTTC
TRBV5-3	few	-	TRBJ1-5	CARSSTGVSEQPQHF	TGTGCCAGAAGCTCGACAGGCGTTTCGGAACAGCCCCAGCATTTT
TRBV10-2	once	-	TRBJ1-1	CASSESTGNTEAFF	TGCGCCAGCAGTGAGTCTACCGGTAACACTGAAGCTTTCTTT
TRBV19	once	-	TRBJ1-5	CASRVSGLQPQAGPQHF	TGTGCCAGTAGAGTTTCCGGATTACAGCCTCAAGCGGGGCCCCAGCATTTT
TRBV6-5	-	-	TRBJ1-5	CASSYGGRGEPQHF	TGTGCCAGCAGTTACGGTGGAAGGGGGGAGCCCCAGCATTTT
TRBV19	-	TRBD1	TRBJ1-5	CASSSGTGGRQPQHF	TGTGCCAGTAGTTCTGGGACAGGGGGCAGGCAGCCCCAGCATTTT